This TCR beta chain was identified in a study of cytomegalovirus exposure and HLA in healthy donors. The PCR used 60 Vbeta and 13 Jbeta primers. Sequencing used immunoSEQ multiplex PCR; TCRdb keeps in-frame clones, though not all of them. The profile shows some 150,000 clones, over 60% of them singletons. Deletions cut 3 bases from V and 3 bases from J, with 21 bases between. The germline CDR1 and CDR2 sequences are SEHNR and FQNEAQ (reference sequence). CDR3 length: 18 amino acids. The chain employs TRBV7-9 and TRBJ1-3; D might be TRBD1 (5 bases). What was sequenced was PBMCs. This TCR was recovered from a woman younger than 45 in good health and CMV-seropositive. The CDR3 DNA reads as TGTGCCAGCAGCTTGCCATCTGGACACGTTCTCCGTGGAAACACCATATATTTT. Its protein product is CASSLPSGHVLRGNTIYF. Variable domain in full (rest from reference TRBV7-9 and TRBJ1-3): DTGVSQNPRHKITKRGQNVTFRCDPISEHNRLYWYRQTLGQGPEFLTYFQNEAQLEKSRLLSDRFSAERPKGSFSTLEIQRTEQGDSAMYLCASSLPSGHVLRGNTIYFGEGSWLTVV.